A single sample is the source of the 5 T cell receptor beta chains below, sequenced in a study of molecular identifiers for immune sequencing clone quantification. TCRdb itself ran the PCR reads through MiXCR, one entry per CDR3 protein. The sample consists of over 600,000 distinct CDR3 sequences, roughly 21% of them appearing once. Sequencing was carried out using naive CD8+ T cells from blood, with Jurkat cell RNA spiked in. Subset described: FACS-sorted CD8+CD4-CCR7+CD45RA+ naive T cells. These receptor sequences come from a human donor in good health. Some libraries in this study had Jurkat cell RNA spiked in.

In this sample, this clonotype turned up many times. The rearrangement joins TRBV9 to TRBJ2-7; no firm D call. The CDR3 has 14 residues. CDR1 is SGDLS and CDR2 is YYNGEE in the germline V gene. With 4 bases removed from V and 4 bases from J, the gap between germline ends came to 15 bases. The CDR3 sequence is CASSPHQVGYEQYF. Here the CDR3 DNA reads TGTGCCAGCAGCCCTCATCAGGTTGGGTACGAGCAGTACTTC.

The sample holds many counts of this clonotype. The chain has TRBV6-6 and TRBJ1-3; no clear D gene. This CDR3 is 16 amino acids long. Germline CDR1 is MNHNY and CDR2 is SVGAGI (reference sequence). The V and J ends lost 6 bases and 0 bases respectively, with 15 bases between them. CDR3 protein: CASREEQLYSGNTIYF. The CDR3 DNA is TGTGCCAGCAGAGAAGAACAGCTATACTCTGGAAACACCATATATTTT.

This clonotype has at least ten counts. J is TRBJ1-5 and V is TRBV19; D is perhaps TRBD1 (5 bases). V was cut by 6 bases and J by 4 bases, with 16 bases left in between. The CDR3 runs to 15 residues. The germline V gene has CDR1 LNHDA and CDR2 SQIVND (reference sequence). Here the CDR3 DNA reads TGTGCCAGTAGCCTCGGGGCAGGCCATAATCAGCCCCAGCATTTT. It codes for CASSLGAGHNQPQHF.

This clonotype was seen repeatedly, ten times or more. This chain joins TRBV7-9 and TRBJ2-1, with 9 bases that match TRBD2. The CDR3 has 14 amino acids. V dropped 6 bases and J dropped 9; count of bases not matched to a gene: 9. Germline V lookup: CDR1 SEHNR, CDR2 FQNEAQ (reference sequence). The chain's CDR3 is CASRQAGGRSEQFF. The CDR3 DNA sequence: TGTGCCAGCAGGCAAGCGGGAGGTCGGAGTGAGCAGTTCTTC.

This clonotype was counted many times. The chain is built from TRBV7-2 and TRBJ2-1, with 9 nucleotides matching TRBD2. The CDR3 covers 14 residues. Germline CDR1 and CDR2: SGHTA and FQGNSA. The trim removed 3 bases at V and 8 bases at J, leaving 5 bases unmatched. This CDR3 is CASSLVAGAHEQFF. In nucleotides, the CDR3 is TGTGCCAGCAGCTTGGTAGCGGGGGCACATGAGCAGTTCTTC.